This TCR beta chain is from a study of cytomegalovirus exposure and HLA in healthy donors. At the level of the study: Unique TCR beta sequences numbering 95 million to 130 million came from about 180 million T cells in an earlier analysis. Notes on the study in general: Of the V segments, some could not be distinguished, including TRBV6-2 and TRBV6-3, and were excluded. Relative to equally common others, HLA-associated TCR beta chains showed greater clonal expansion in a later analysis. The classifier reportedly diagnosed cytomegalovirus status with high sensitivity and specificity.

The PCR employed 60 Vbeta primers together with 13 Jbeta primers. Data came from immunoSEQ multiplex PCR; TCRdb stores just in-frame clones and leaves some out. The sample includes approximately 190,000 clones, 75% to 85% of them seen just once. This CDR3 is 16 amino acids long. Germline CDR1 is SGHVS and CDR2 is FQNEAQ. V lost 5 bases and J lost 9; bases outside the gene matches: 11. In regard to this clone: Its antigen is not identified.

Sequenced input: PBMCs. The receptor comes from a woman under 40 in good health and CMV-seropositive. This sequence joins TRBV7-8 and TRBJ2-1; TRBD2 agrees at 12 bases. The CDR3 reads CASSGRLAGAPGEQFF. The CDR3 region has the DNA TGTGCCAGCAGCGGCCGACTAGCGGGAGCCCCTGGTGAGCAGTTCTTC.